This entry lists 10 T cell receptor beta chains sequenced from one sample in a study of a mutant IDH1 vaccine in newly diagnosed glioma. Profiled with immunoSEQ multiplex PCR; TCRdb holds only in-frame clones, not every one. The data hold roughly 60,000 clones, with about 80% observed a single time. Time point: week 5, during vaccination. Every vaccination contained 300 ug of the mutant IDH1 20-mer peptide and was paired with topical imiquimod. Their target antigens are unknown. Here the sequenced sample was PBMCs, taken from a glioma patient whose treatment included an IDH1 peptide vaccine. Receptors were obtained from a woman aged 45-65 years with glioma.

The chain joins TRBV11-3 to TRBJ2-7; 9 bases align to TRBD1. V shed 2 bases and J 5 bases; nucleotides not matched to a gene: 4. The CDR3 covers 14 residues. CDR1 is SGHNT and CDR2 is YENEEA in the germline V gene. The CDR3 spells CASSLRTGVHEQYF. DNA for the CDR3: TGTGCCAGCAGCTTAAGGACAGGGGTCCACGAGCAGTACTTC.

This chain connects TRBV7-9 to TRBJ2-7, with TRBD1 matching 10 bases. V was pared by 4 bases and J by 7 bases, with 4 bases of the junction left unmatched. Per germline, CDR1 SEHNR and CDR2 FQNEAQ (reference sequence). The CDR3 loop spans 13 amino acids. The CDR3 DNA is TGTGCCAGCAGCTCCCGGACAGGGGGGGAGCAGTACTTC. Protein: CASSSRTGGEQYF.

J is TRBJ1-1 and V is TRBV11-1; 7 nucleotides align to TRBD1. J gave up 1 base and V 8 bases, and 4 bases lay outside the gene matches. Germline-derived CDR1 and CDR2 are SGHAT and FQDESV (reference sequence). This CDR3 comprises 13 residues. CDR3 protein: CASAGQRNTEAFF. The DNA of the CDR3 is TGTGCCAGCGCGGGACAGCGGAACACTGAAGCTTTCTTT.

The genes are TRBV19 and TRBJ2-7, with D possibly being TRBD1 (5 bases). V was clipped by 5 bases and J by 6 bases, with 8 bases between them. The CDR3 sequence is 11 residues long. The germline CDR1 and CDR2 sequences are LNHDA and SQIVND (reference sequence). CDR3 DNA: TGTGCCAGTAGTCAGGGCCTCGAGCAGTACTTC. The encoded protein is CASSQGLEQYF.

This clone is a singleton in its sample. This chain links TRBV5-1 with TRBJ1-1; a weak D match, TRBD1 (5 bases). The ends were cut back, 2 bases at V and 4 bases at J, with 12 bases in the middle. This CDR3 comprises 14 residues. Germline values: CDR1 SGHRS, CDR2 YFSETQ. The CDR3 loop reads CASSLQVGVTEAFF. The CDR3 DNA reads TGCGCCAGCAGCTTACAGGTAGGGGTCACTGAAGCTTTCTTT.

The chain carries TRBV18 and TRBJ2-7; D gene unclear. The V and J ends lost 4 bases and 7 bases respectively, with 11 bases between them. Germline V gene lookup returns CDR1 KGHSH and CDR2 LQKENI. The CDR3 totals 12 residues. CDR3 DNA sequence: TGTGCCAGCTCACTCGACACCAAGGAGCAGTACTTC. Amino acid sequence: CASSLDTKEQYF.

Written as DNA, the CDR3 is TGCGCCAGCAGCGAGCGGGGGCCGCTTAAAACGAATGAGCAGTTCTTC. Amino acids: CASSERGPLKTNEQFF. This chain links TRBV5-1 with TRBJ2-1, with TRBD2 matching over 8 bases. CDR3 length: 16 amino acids. Germline assignment: CDR1 SGHRS and CDR2 YFSETQ. The ends lost 4 bases at V and 7 bases at J; junction bases unmatched: 13.

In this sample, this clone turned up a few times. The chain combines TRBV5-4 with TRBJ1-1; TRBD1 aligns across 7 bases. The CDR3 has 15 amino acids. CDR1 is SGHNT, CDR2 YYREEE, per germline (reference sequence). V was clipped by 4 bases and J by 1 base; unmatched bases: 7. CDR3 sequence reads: CASSPYRGGNTEAFF. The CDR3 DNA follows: TGTGCCAGCAGCCCCTACAGGGGCGGGAACACTGAAGCTTTCTTT.

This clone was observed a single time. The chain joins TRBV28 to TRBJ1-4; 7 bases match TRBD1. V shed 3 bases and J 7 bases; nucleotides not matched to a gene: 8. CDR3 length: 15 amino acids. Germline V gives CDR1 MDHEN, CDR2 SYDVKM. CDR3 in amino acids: CASSFYSGGGEKLFF. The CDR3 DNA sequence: TGTGCCAGCAGTTTTTATTCAGGGGGTGGTGAAAAACTGTTTTTT.

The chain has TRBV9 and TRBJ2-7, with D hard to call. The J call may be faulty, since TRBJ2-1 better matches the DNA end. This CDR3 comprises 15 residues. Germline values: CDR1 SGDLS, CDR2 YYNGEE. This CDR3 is CASSAEESSYNEQFF. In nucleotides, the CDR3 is TGTGCCAGCAGCGCAGAGGAAAGCTCCTACAATGAGCAGTTCTTC.